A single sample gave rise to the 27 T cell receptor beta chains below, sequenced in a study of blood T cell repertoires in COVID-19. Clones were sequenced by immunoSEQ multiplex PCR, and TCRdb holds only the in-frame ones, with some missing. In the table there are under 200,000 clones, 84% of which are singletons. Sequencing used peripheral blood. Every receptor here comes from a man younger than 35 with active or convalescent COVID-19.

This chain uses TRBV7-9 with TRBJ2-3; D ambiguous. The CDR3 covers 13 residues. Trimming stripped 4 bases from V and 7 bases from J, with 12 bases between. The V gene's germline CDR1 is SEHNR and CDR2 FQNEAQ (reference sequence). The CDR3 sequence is CASSSPPRHTQYF. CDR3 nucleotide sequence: TGTGCCAGCAGCTCTCCCCCGAGGCATACGCAGTATTTT.

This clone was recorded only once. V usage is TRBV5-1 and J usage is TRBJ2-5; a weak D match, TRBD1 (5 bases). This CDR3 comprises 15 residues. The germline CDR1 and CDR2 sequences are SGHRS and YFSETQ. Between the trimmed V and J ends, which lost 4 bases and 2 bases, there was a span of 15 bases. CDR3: CASSIPRQTQETQYF. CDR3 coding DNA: TGCGCCAGCAGCATTCCCCGACAGACGCAAGAGACCCAGTACTTC.

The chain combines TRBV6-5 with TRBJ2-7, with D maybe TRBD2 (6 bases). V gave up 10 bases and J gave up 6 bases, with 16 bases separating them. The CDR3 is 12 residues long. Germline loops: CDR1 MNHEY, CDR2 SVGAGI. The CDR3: CATLGGSGEQYF. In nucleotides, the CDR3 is TGTGCCACCCTGGGGGGATCGGGCGAGCAGTACTTC.

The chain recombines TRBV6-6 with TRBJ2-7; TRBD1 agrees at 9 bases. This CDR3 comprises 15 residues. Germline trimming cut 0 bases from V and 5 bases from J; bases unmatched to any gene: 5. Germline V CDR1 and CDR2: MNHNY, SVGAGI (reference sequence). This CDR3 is CASSYSTGGSDEQYF. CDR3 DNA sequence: TGTGCCAGCAGTTACTCGACAGGGGGTAGCGACGAGCAGTACTTC.

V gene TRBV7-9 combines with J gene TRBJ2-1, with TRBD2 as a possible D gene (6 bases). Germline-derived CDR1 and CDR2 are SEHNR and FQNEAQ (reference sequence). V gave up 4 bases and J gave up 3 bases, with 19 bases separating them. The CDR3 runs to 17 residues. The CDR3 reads CASSWVGGVRGYNEQFF. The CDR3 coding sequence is TGTGCCAGCAGCTGGGTCGGCGGGGTTCGTGGCTACAATGAGCAGTTCTTC.

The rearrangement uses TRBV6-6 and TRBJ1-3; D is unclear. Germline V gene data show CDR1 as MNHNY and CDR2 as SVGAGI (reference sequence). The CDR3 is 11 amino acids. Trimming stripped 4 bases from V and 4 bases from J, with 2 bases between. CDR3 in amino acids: CASSLGNTIYF. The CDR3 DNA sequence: TGTGCCAGCAGTTTAGGAAACACCATATATTTT.

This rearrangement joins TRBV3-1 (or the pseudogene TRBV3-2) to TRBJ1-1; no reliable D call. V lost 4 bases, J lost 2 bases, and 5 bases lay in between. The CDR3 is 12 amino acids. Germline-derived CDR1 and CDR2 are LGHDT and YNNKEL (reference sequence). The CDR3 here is CASSRSNTEAFF. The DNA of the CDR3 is TGTGCCAGCAGCCGTTCTAACACTGAAGCTTTCTTT.

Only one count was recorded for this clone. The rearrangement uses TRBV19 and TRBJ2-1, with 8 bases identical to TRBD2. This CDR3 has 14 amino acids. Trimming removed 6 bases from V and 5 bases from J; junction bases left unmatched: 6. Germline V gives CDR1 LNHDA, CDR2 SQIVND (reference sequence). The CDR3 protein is CASRTGLGNNEQFF. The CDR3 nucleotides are TGTGCCAGTAGAACGGGACTAGGAAACAATGAGCAGTTCTTC.

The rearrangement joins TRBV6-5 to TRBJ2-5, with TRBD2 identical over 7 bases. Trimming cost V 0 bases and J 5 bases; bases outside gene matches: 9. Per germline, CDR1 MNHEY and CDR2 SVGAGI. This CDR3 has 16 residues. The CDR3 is CASSYSDPGRVETQYF. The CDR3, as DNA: TGTGCCAGCAGTTACTCGGATCCGGGGAGGGTTGAGACCCAGTACTTC.

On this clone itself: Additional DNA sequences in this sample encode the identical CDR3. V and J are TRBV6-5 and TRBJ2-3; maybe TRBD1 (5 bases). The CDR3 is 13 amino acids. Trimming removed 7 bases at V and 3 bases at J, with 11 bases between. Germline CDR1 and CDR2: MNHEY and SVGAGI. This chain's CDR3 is CASNWQGTDTQYF. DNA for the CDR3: TGTGCCAGCAATTGGCAGGGAACAGATACGCAGTATTTT.

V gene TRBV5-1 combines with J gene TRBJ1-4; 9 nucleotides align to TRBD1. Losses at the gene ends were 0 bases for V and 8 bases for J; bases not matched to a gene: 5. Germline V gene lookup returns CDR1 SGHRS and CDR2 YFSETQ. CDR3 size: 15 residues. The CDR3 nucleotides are TGCGCCAGCAGCTTGGGGGACAGGGCTGGGGAAAAACTGTTTTTT. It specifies CASSLGDRAGEKLFF.

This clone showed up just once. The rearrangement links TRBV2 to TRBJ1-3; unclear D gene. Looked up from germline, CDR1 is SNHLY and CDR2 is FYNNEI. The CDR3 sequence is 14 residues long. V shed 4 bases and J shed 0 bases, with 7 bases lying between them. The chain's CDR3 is CASSGGSSGNTIYF. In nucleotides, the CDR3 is TGTGCCAGCAGTGGCGGTAGCTCTGGAAACACCATATATTTT.

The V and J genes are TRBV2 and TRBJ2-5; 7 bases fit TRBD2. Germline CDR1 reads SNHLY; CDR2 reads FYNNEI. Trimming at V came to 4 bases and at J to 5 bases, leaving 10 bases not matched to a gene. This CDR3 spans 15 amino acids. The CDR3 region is CASSGGTISWETQYF. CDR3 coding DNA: TGTGCCAGCAGTGGTGGGACTATCTCTTGGGAGACCCAGTACTTC.

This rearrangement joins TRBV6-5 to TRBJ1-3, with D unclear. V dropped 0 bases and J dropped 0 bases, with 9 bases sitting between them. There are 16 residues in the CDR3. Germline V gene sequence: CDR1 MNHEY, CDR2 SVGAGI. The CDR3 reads CASSYSAGYSGNTIYF. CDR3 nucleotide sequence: TGTGCCAGCAGTTACTCGGCAGGCTACTCTGGAAACACCATATATTTT.

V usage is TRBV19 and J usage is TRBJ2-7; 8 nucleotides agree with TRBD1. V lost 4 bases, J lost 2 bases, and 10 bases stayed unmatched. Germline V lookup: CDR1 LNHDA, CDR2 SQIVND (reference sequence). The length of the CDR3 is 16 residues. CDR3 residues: CASSRTGKTVPYEQYF. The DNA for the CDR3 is TGTGCCAGTAGTAGGACAGGGAAAACGGTGCCCTACGAGCAGTACTTC.

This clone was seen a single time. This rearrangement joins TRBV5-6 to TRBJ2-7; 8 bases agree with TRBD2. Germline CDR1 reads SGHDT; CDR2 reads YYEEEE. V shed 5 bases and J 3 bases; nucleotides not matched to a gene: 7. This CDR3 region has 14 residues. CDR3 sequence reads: CASSRSGGNYEQYF. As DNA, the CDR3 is TGTGCCAGCAGTCGAAGCGGGGGAAACTACGAGCAGTACTTC. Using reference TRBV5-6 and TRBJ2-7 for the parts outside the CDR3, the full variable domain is DAGVTQSPTHLIKTRGQQVTLRCSPKSGHDTVSWYQQALGQGPQFIFQYYEEEERQRGNFPDRFSGHQFPNYSSELNVNALLLGDSALYLCASSRSGGNYEQYFGPGTRLTVT.

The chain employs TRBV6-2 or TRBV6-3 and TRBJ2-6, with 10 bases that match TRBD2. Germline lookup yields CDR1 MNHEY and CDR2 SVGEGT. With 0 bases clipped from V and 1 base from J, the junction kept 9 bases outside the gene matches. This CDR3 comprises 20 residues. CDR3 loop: CASSYSASGRAGSGANVLTF. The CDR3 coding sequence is TGTGCCAGCAGTTACTCTGCCAGCGGGAGGGCCGGGTCTGGGGCCAACGTCCTGACTTTC.

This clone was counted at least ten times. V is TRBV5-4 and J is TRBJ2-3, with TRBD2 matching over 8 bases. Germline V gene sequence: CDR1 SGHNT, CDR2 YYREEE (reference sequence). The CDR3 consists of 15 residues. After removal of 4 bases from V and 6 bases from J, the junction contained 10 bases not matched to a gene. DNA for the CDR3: TGTGCCAGCAGCGGGTCGGGGGGGCCATCCGATACGCAGTATTTT. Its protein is CASSGSGGPSDTQYF.

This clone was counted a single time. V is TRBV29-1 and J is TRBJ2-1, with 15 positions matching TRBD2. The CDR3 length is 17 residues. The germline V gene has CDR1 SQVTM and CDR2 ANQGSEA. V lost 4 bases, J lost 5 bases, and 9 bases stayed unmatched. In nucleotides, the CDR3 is TGCAGCGTTGGAGTCGGACTAGCGGGGGGGCCAAACAATGAGCAGTTCTTC. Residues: CSVGVGLAGGPNNEQFF.

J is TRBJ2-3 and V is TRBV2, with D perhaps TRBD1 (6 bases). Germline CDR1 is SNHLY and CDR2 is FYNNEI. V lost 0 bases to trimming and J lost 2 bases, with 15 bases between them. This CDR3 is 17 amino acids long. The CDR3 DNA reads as TGTGCCAGCAGTGAAGCGCTGAACAGGGCCCTCACAGATACGCAGTATTTT. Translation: CASSEALNRALTDTQYF.

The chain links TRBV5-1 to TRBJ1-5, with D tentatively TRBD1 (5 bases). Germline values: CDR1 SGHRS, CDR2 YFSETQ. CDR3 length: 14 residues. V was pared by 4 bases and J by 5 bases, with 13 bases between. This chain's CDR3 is CASSPQAGDQPQHF. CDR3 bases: TGCGCCAGCAGCCCCCAAGCGGGGGATCAGCCCCAGCATTTT. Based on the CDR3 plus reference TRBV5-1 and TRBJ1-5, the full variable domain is KAGVTQTPRYLIKTRGQQVTLSCSPISGHRSVSWYQQTPGQGLQFLFEYFSETQRNKGNFPGRFSGRQFSNSRSEMNVSTLELGDSALYLCASSPQAGDQPQHFGDGTRLSIL.

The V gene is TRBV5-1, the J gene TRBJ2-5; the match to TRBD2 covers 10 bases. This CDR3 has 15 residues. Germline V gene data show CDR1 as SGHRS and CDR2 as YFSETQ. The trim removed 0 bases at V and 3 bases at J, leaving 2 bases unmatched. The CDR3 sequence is CASSLGLAGKETQYF. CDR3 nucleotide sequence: TGCGCCAGCAGCTTGGGACTAGCGGGCAAAGAGACCCAGTACTTC.

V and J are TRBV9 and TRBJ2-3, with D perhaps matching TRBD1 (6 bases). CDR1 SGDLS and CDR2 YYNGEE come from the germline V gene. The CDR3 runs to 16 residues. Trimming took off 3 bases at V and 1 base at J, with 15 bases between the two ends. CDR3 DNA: TGTGCCAGCAGCGCCGCGGGCCACAGGGGCACAGATACGCAGTATTTT. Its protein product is CASSAAGHRGTDTQYF.

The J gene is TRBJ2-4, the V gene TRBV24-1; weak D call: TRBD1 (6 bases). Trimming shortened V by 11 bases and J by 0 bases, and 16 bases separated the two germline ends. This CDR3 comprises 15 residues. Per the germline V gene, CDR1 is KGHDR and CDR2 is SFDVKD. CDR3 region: CASTETGLAKNIQYF. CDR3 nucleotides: TGTGCCAGCACCGAGACAGGACTAGCCAAAAACATTCAGTACTTC.

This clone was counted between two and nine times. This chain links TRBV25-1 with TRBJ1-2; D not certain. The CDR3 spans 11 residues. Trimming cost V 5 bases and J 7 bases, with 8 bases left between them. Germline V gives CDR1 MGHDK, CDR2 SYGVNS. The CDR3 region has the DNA TGTGCCAGCAGTCTGGGAGGTGGCTACACCTTC. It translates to CASSLGGGYTF.

The CDR3 coding sequence is TGCAGCGTTGAAGATGCCCCGGGAAGTGATGCGCAGTATTTT. It yields the protein CSVEDAPGSDAQYF. The chain carries TRBV29-1 and TRBJ2-3; D may be TRBD2 (5 bases). The germline gives CDR1 SQVTM, CDR2 ANQGSEA. V lost 0 bases and J lost 10, with 17 bases in between. This CDR3 region has 14 residues.

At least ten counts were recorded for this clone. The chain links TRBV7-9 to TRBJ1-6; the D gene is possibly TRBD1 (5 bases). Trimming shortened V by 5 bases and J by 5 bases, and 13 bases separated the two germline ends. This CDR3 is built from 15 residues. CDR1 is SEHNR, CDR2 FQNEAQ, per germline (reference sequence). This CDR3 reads CASSPRRGDNSPLHF. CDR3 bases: TGTGCCAGCAGCCCGAGACGGGGGGATAATTCACCCCTCCACTTT. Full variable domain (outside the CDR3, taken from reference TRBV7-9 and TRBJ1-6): DTGVSQNPRHKITKRGQNVTFRCDPISEHNRLYWYRQTLGQGPEFLTYFQNEAQLEKSRLLSDRFSAERPKGSFSTLEIQRTEQGDSAMYLCASSPRRGDNSPLHFGNGTRLTVT.